These T cell receptor beta chains were read from a single sample in a study of shared clonotypes between healthy human individuals. The method was immunoSEQ multiplex PCR; TCRdb's version includes in-frame clones alone and lacks a portion of them. The sample includes about 1.4 million clones, over 95% of them seen just once. The sample taken for sequencing was naive CD4+ T cells sorted from blood. Every receptor here comes from a man aged 25-45 years in good health. Both conserved end residues are part of each CDR3. The order of the fields is clone size, J gene, V gene, CDR3 length, D gene, CDR3 protein, CDR3 DNA. The D gene is left open where the match is weak. Clone size is given for some rows only: seen once, a few or many times, or a class if the clone is expanded.

-	TRBJ2-5	TRBV28	15	TRBD2	CASSLLAGRSGTQYF	TGTGCCAGCAGTCTACTAGCGGGTAGATCCGGGACCCAGTACTTC
-	TRBJ1-3	TRBV11-2	12	-	CASSLGGNTIYF	TGTGCCAGCAGCTTAGGTGGAAACACCATATATTTT
-	TRBJ1-5	TRBV5-8	17	-	CASSIRASWGGDQPQHF	TGTGCCAGCAGTATACGGGCCTCTTGGGGAGGTGATCAGCCCCAGCATTTT
-	TRBJ2-5	TRBV29-1	14	TRBD2	CSVNRLAGGETQYF	TGCAGCGTTAATAGACTAGCGGGAGGCGAGACCCAGTACTTC
once	TRBJ2-1	TRBV19	11	-	CASSINSEQFF	TGTGCCAGTAGTATCAATAGTGAGCAGTTCTTC
-	TRBJ2-7	TRBV6-1	15	-	CASSEARGTPYEQYF	TGTGCCAGCAGTGAAGCTCGGGGTACACCCTACGAGCAGTACTTC
-	TRBJ2-7	TRBV6-5	15	-	CASSDLTGPTYEQYF	TGTGCCAGCTCGGACCTTACTGGCCCGACCTACGAGCAGTACTTC
-	TRBJ2-3	TRBV9	15	-	CASSPFEGRADTQYF	TGTGCCAGCAGCCCCTTCGAGGGCCGCGCAGATACGCAGTATTTT
-	TRBJ1-2	TRBV20-1	11	-	CSAVESEGYTF	TGCAGTGCCGTCGAGAGCGAAGGCTACACCTTC
-	TRBJ2-3	TRBV9	16	-	CASSLTPGRITDTQYF	TGTGCCAGCAGTCTAACACCGGGACGTATCACAGATACGCAGTATTTT
-	TRBJ1-2	TRBV25-1	14	TRBD1	CASSKTGGAHGYTF	TGTGCCAGCAGTAAGACAGGGGGCGCGCATGGCTACACCTTC
-	TRBJ2-7	TRBV10-3	13	TRBD1	CAISDLDRGRQYF	TGTGCCATCAGTGACCTGGACAGGGGGCGACAGTACTTC
-	TRBJ1-5	TRBV9	15	TRBD1	CASSVGGQSNQPQHF	TGTGCCAGCAGCGTAGGGGGACAGAGCAATCAGCCCCAGCATTTT
-	TRBJ2-3	TRBV7-3	16	-	CASSFGTPTLADTQYF	TGTGCCAGCAGCTTCGGCACCCCAACCCTGGCAGATACGCAGTATTTT
-	TRBJ2-7	TRBV4-1	12	-	CASSPRSGEQYF	TGCGCCAGCAGCCCCAGATCAGGCGAGCAGTACTTC
-	TRBJ2-2	TRBV2	15	-	CASVSGSSYPGELFF	TGTGCCAGCGTGTCCGGGAGTTCATATCCCGGGGAGCTGTTTTTT
-	TRBJ2-1	TRBV5-1	15	TRBD2	CASSFSRERVVEQFF	TGCGCCAGCAGCTTCTCGCGGGAGAGGGTTGTTGAGCAGTTCTTC
-	TRBJ2-7	TRBV7-6	11	-	CASSVSYEQYF	TGTGCCAGCAGCGTATCCTACGAGCAGTACTTC
-	TRBJ2-3	TRBV5-1	13	-	CASSSKESDTQYF	TGCGCCAGCAGCTCCAAGGAGTCAGATACGCAGTATTTT
-	TRBJ1-4	TRBV7-9	16	-	CASSPWGRSTNEKLFF	TGTGCCAGCAGCCCATGGGGCAGATCAACTAATGAAAAACTGTTTTTT
-	TRBJ2-6	TRBV11-3	18	TRBD2	CASSPGLAGDSGANVLTF	TGTGCCAGCAGCCCAGGACTAGCGGGTGATTCTGGGGCCAACGTCCTGACTTTC
-	TRBJ2-5	TRBV5-4	14	TRBD1	CASSSGQAKETQYF	TGTGCCAGCAGCTCGGGACAGGCGAAAGAGACCCAGTACTTC
-	TRBJ2-7	TRBV5-4	13	-	CASSLDPDYEQYF	TGTGCCAGCAGCTTGGACCCCGACTACGAGCAGTACTTC
-	TRBJ2-1	TRBV15	14	TRBD2	CATRAGVVGNEQFF	TGTGCCACCAGGGCGGGAGTAGTTGGGAATGAGCAGTTCTTC
-	TRBJ2-7	TRBV27	16	TRBD2	CASSYLRGTSSYEQYF	TGTGCCAGCAGTTACCTCCGGGGGACTAGCTCCTACGAGCAGTACTTC
once	TRBJ2-1	TRBV25-1	16	TRBD2	CASSELAGGPHNEQFF	TGTGCCAGCAGTGAATTAGCGGGAGGGCCCCACAATGAGCAGTTCTTC
-	TRBJ2-2	TRBV6-6	14	-	CASSRGQNTGELFF	TGTGCCAGCAGCCGGGGACAGAACACCGGGGAGCTGTTTTTT
once	TRBJ2-1	TRBV29-1	18	TRBD2	CSVEVVRLAGGLAVEQFF	TGCAGCGTTGAGGTGGTTAGGCTAGCGGGAGGGCTAGCCGTTGAGCAGTTCTTC